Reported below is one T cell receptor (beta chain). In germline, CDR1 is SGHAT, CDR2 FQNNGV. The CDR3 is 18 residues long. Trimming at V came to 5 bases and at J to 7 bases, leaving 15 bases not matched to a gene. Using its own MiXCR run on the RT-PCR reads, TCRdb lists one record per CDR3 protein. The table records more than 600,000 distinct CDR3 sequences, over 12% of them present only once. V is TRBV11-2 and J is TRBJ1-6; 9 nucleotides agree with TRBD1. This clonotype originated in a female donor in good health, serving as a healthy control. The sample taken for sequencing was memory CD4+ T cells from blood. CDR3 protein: CASSPNRGRGRPNSPLHF. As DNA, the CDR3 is TGTGCCAGCAGCCCCAACAGGGGGCGCGGGAGGCCGAATTCACCCCTCCACTTT.